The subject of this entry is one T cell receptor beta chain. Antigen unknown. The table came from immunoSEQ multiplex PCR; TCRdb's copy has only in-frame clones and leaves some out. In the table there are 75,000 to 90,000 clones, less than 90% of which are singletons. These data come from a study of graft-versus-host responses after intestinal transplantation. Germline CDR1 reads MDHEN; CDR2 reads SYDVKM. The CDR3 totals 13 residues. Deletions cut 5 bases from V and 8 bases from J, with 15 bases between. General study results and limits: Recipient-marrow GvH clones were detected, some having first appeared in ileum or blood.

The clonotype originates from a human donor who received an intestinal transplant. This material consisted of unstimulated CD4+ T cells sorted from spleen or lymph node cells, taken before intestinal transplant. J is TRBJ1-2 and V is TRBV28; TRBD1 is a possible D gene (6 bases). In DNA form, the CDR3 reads TGTGCCAGCAGTCTATTGCAGGGGTTCGGCTACACCTTC. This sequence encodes CASSLLQGFGYTF.